The 5 T cell receptor beta chains given below trace back to one sample, sequenced in a study of T cell responses to AZD1222 COVID-19 vaccine. Repertoires were generated with immunoSEQ multiplex PCR, while TCRdb's copy carries only in-frame clones and drops some. This table has 120,000 or so clones, approximately 90% appearing once. Source: peripheral blood, taken on day 0 of MenACWY control vaccination. Receptors were obtained from an adult in good health.

The J gene is TRBJ1-1, the V gene TRBV29-1; possible D gene TRBD1, 5 bases. V lost 5 bases, J lost 1 base, and 8 bases lay in between. Germline V lookup: CDR1 SQVTM, CDR2 ANQGSEA. This CDR3 has 12 residues. The CDR3 sequence is CSVFGQNTEAFF. The CDR3 coding sequence is TGCAGCGTTTTTGGACAGAACACTGAAGCTTTCTTT. Complete variable domain (other parts from reference TRBV29-1 and TRBJ1-1): SAVISQKPSRDICQRGTSLTIQCQVDSQVTMMFWYRQQPGQSLTLIATANQGSEATYESGFVIDKFPISRPNLTFSTLTVSNMSPEDSSIYLCSVFGQNTEAFFGQGTRLTVV.

This chain uses TRBV3-1 (or the pseudogene TRBV3-2) with TRBJ2-3; D not certain. Looked up from germline, CDR1 is LGHDT and CDR2 is YNNKEL (reference sequence). The CDR3 is made up of 14 amino acids. V was trimmed by 3 bases and J by 4 bases, leaving 11 bases between them. DNA for the CDR3: TGTGCCAGCAGCCAGTCGACTGCAGCAGATACGCAGTATTTT. This codes for CASSQSTAADTQYF.

The chain is built from TRBV5-6 and TRBJ2-7, with 7 positions matching TRBD2. Germline V gene sequence: CDR1 SGHDT, CDR2 YYEEEE. Unmatched junction bases numbered 4, after V lost 0 bases and J lost 1 base. The CDR3 loop spans 15 amino acids. The CDR3 sequence: CASSLVPSGSYEQYF. CDR3 coding DNA: TGTGCCAGCAGCTTGGTTCCTAGCGGATCCTACGAGCAGTACTTC.

The rearrangement links TRBV19 to TRBJ1-4; weak D call: TRBD1 (5 bases). Per germline, CDR1 LNHDA and CDR2 SQIVND (reference sequence). This CDR3 is 15 amino acids long. V was trimmed by 6 bases and J by 4 bases, leaving 15 bases between them. The CDR3 DNA is TGTGCCAGTAGCCAGGGCAGCTGGGTTAATGAAAAACTGTTTTTT. Amino acids: CASSQGSWVNEKLFF. The full variable domain, rest sourced from reference TRBV19 and TRBJ1-4, is DGGITQSPKYLFRKEGQNVTLSCEQNLNHDAMYWYRQDPGQGLRLIYYSQIVNDFQKGDIAEGYSVSREKKESFPLTVTSAQKNPTAFYLCASSQGSWVNEKLFFGSGTQLSVL.

This rearrangement joins TRBV10-3 to TRBJ1-5; no definite D call. Germline values: CDR1 ENHRY, CDR2 SYGVKD. The CDR3 is 13 residues long. V was cut by 5 bases and J by 9 bases, with 14 bases left in between. The CDR3 coding sequence is TGTGCCATCAGTTTAGAGCATACGGGGCCCCAGCATTTT. It specifies CAISLEHTGPQHF.